These 32 T cell receptor beta chains were sequenced from one sample in a study of graft-versus-host responses after intestinal transplantation (dated by TCRdb to about 2021). Taken with the paper, the label for time point translates to: cells obtained before transplantation from donor or recipient. No antigen is known for these receptors. Libraries were built with the immunoSEQ multiplex PCR assay. The clones in this table, taken by TCRdb from immuneACCESS, are in-frame only. Not every clone is retained; where verified, under half of the shortfall comes from an unresolved V gene, and the cause of the rest is unknown. The sample table holds about 120,000 clones, of which about 95% were seen once. The ten most abundant clones make up around 3.3% of the sample. The sequencing here drew on unstimulated CD8+ T cells sorted from spleen or lymph node cells, taken before intestinal transplant. The receptors were sampled from a human donor who received an intestinal transplant.

This clone was seen a single time. The chain combines TRBV4-1 with TRBJ2-1; perhaps TRBD2 as D (7 bases). The CDR3 covers 18 residues. Germline V lookup: CDR1 MGHRA, CDR2 YSYEKL. V was clipped by 3 bases and J by 0 bases, with 18 bases between them. In nucleotides, the CDR3 is TGCGCCAGCAGCCACCCTAAAGGGGGGGAGGGCTCCTACAATGAGCAGTTCTTC. Its protein is CASSHPKGGEGSYNEQFF.

This clone has a single count. This chain links TRBV4-1 with TRBJ1-3; D is uncertain. V lost 1 base and J lost 0, with 7 bases in between. The V gene's germline CDR1 is MGHRA and CDR2 YSYEKL. The CDR3 length is 15 residues. CDR3 region: CASSQVAHSGNTIYF. The DNA of the CDR3 is TGCGCCAGCAGCCAAGTGGCTCACTCTGGAAACACCATATATTTT.

This clone was found once. V and J are TRBV6-5 and TRBJ2-7, with D possibly TRBD1 on 5 matching bases. Deletions cut 2 bases from V and 0 bases from J, with 8 bases between. The germline gives CDR1 MNHEY, CDR2 SVGAGI. This CDR3 spans 14 amino acids. The CDR3 spells CASSYRGISYEQYF. For the CDR3, the DNA is TGTGCCAGCAGTTACAGGGGCATCTCCTACGAGCAGTACTTC.

The rearrangement joins TRBV21-1 to TRBJ1-1; the DNA was not used to check the table's D call, TRBD1. TRBV21-1 is a pseudogene locus. This CDR3 contains 15 residues. The CDR3 spells CASSKEAEQDTEAFF. As DNA, the CDR3 is TGTGCCAGCAGCAAAGAGGCGGAACAGGACACTGAAGCTTTCTTT.

This chain links TRBV7-9 with TRBJ2-7; weak D call: TRBD2 (5 bases). Trimming stripped 0 bases from V and 4 bases from J, with 16 bases between. The germline gives CDR1 SEHNR, CDR2 FQNEAQ (reference sequence). This CDR3 is built from 16 residues. The CDR3 spells CASSLARGTGKYEQYF. DNA for the CDR3: TGTGCCAGCAGCTTAGCCCGGGGTACTGGTAAATACGAGCAGTACTTC.

The chain has TRBV6-5 and TRBJ1-2; D is perhaps TRBD1 (5 bases). Germline V gene data show CDR1 as MNHEY and CDR2 as SVGAGI. Trimming cost V 6 bases and J 10 bases, with 21 bases left between them. This CDR3 is built from 14 residues. The CDR3 coding sequence is TGTGCCAGCAGCTCGCAGGGAGGTGGTGAAAACTACACCTTC. It specifies CASSSQGGGENYTF.

This clone was seen more than once but under ten times. The chain combines TRBV28 with TRBJ1-1; TRBD1 might be the D (6 bases). In germline, CDR1 is MDHEN, CDR2 SYDVKM. The CDR3 sequence is 14 residues long. Deletions cut 3 bases from V and 4 bases from J, with 12 bases between. CDR3 coding DNA: TGTGCCAGCAGTTTGTACAGGGTAAGCACTGAAGCTTTCTTT. It codes for CASSLYRVSTEAFF.

The gene calls are TRBV27 and TRBJ2-7, with D possibly being TRBD1 (6 bases). CDR3 length: 14 residues. Trimming stripped 2 bases from V and 4 bases from J, with 12 bases between. The germline V gene encodes CDR1 MNHEY and CDR2 SMNVEV (reference sequence). CDR3 sequence (DNA): TGTGCCAGCAGTTTAGTACAGGGTGAGTACGAGCAGTACTTC. Translated: CASSLVQGEYEQYF.

The V and J genes are TRBV19 and TRBJ2-7; 8 positions agree with TRBD2. V gave up 4 bases and J gave up 2 bases; unmatched junction bases: 13. This CDR3 is built from 17 residues. Germline assignment: CDR1 LNHDA and CDR2 SQIVND (reference sequence). CDR3 region: CASSTRGGARDPYEQYF. In nucleotides, the CDR3 is TGTGCCAGTAGTACTCGGGGGGGCGCGAGGGACCCCTACGAGCAGTACTTC.

This sequence joins TRBV27 and TRBJ1-5, with unresolved D. The ends were cut back, 3 bases at V and 4 bases at J, with 10 bases in the middle. Germline assignment: CDR1 MNHEY and CDR2 SMNVEV (reference sequence). The CDR3 is 14 amino acids. CDR3 loop: CASSFAGGNQPQHF. The CDR3 coding sequence is TGTGCCAGCAGTTTTGCAGGCGGGAATCAGCCCCAGCATTTT.

This clone was counted between two and nine times. The chain uses TRBV19 and TRBJ1-3; unclear D gene. The V end was cut by 5 bases, the J end by 0 bases, with 11 bases between. This CDR3 is 15 amino acids long. Looked up from germline, CDR1 is LNHDA and CDR2 is SQIVND (reference sequence). CDR3 nucleotides: TGTGCCAGTAGTCAGGACGGGAGCTCTGGAAACACCATATATTTT. Translation gives CASSQDGSSGNTIYF.

This sequence joins TRBV19 and TRBJ2-2; the match to TRBD1 covers 10 bases. V shed 4 bases, J shed 3 bases, and the junction held 5 bases outside the gene matches. CDR3 length: 16 residues. Germline CDR1 and CDR2: LNHDA and SQIVND (reference sequence). The CDR3, as DNA: TGTGCCAGTAGTACGGGACAGGGGATTTACACCGGGGAGCTGTTTTTT. Amino acid sequence: CASSTGQGIYTGELFF.

CDR3 loop: CASSVGTVNSPLHF. The DNA of the CDR3 is TGTGCCAGCAGCGTAGGGACCGTTAATTCACCCCTCCACTTT. The chain is built from TRBV9 and TRBJ1-6; the D is unclear. This CDR3 spans 14 amino acids. Germline V gene data show CDR1 as SGDLS and CDR2 as YYNGEE. V was cut by 0 bases and J by 6 bases, with 7 bases left in between.

The chain is built from TRBV4-1 and TRBJ2-3, with D maybe TRBD2 (6 bases). Trimming cost V 0 bases and J 3 bases, with 13 bases left between them. Germline-derived CDR1 and CDR2 are MGHRA and YSYEKL. The CDR3 is 16 amino acids. In nucleotides, the CDR3 is TGCGCCAGCAGCCAAGACGGCGGGATAGGTACAGATACGCAGTATTTT. It translates to CASSQDGGIGTDTQYF.

The chain carries TRBV11-3 and TRBJ2-1, with D maybe TRBD2 (6 bases). The CDR3 loop spans 16 amino acids. Germline V gene sequence: CDR1 SGHNT, CDR2 YENEEA. The V end lost 2 bases, the J end lost 4 bases, and 15 bases lay between the germline ends. The CDR3 DNA is TGTGCCAGCAGCTTATCGGGTAGCGGAGCTTACAATGAGCAGTTCTTC. As protein: CASSLSGSGAYNEQFF.

This chain links TRBV4-2 with TRBJ2-1; possibly TRBD2 for D (6 bases). Trimming took off 4 bases at V and 10 bases at J, with 11 bases between the two ends. The length of the CDR3 is 12 residues. Germline V gives CDR1 LGHNA, CDR2 YNFKEQ. CDR3 nucleotides: TGTGCCAGCAGCCCCCCCCTAGCGGAGCAGTTCTTC. Its protein product is CASSPPLAEQFF.

DNA of the CDR3: TGTGCCAGCAGCCTGGGACCAGCGGGAGTCTCCTACAATGAGCAGTTCTTC. Translating it yields CASSLGPAGVSYNEQFF. J is TRBJ2-1 and V is TRBV5-4, with 8 bases that match TRBD2. Germline V gene sequence: CDR1 SGHNT, CDR2 YYREEE (reference sequence). The CDR3 totals 17 residues. The trim removed 4 bases at V and 0 bases at J, leaving 9 bases unmatched.

In regard to this clone: This specimen includes other DNA sequences encoding the same CDR3. J is TRBJ2-1 and V is TRBV5-4; TRBD2 is a possible D gene (5 bases). Looked up from germline, CDR1 is SGHNT and CDR2 is YYREEE (reference sequence). Trimming took 2 bases from V and 7 from J, leaving 7 bases between them. The CDR3 sequence is 12 residues long. The CDR3, as DNA: TGTGCCAGCAGCTTAGTAGCGAATGAGCAGTTCTTC. This gives the protein CASSLVANEQFF. Using reference TRBV5-4 and TRBJ2-1 for the parts outside the CDR3, the full variable domain is ETGVTQSPTHLIKTRGQQVTLRCSSQSGHNTVSWYQQALGQGPQFIFQYYREEENGRGNFPPRFSGLQFPNYSSELNVNALELDDSALYLCASSLVANEQFFGPGTRLTVL.

The chain combines TRBV27 with TRBJ2-1; D is perhaps TRBD1 (5 bases). Germline V gene data show CDR1 as MNHEY and CDR2 as SMNVEV (reference sequence). The V gene lost 4 bases and the J gene lost 7 bases, with 5 bases spanning the gap. The CDR3 runs 11 residues. CDR3 in DNA: TGTGCCAGCAGTTCAGGGAATGAGCAGTTCTTC. Translation gives CASSSGNEQFF.

The chain combines TRBV4-3 with TRBJ2-7, with D perhaps given as TRBD1 or TRBD2 (6 bases each). Germline CDR1 LGHNA, CDR2 YSLEER. Between the trimmed V and J ends, which lost 5 bases and 5 bases, there was a span of 16 bases. This CDR3 is 14 amino acids long. In DNA form, the CDR3 reads TGCGCCAGCAGCGGGGGGCCTGGGGTCGACGAGCAGTACTTC. This translates into CASSGGPGVDEQYF.

V usage is TRBV25-1 and J usage is TRBJ1-1; D is possibly TRBD1 (5 bases). Germline lookup yields CDR1 MGHDK and CDR2 SYGVNS. V was trimmed by 6 bases and J by 3 bases, leaving 14 bases between them. The CDR3 covers 14 residues. CDR3 in DNA: TGTGCCAGCAGGGGGGAGGGGATGTACACTGAAGCTTTCTTT. It yields the protein CASRGEGMYTEAFF.

The gene calls are TRBV6-1 and TRBJ2-1, with D unresolved. The germline V gene has CDR1 MNHNS and CDR2 SASEGT. The V and J ends lost 5 bases and 0 bases respectively, with 11 bases between them. The CDR3 spans 15 residues. In nucleotides, the CDR3 is TGTGCCAGCAGTCGATCTAGTAGCTCCTACAATGAGCAGTTCTTC. It translates to CASSRSSSSYNEQFF.

The CDR3 DNA follows: TGTGCCAGCAGTGCTGGGACTAGCGGAGACAATGAGCAGTTCTTC. As protein: CASSAGTSGDNEQFF. This chain uses TRBV2 with TRBJ2-1; 11 bases map to TRBD2. This CDR3 contains 15 residues. V lost 4 bases and J lost 5; bases outside the gene matches: 4. From germline, CDR1 is SNHLY and CDR2 FYNNEI.

This chain uses TRBV4-3 with TRBJ2-7; 9 bases fit TRBD1. The CDR3 consists of 16 residues. Trimming at V came to 3 bases and at J to 3 bases, leaving 9 bases not matched to a gene. Looked up from germline, CDR1 is LGHNA and CDR2 is YSLEER. Here the CDR3 reads CASSQESQGADYEQYF. DNA for the CDR3: TGCGCCAGCAGCCAGGAGTCACAGGGGGCAGACTACGAGCAGTACTTC.

This clone was seen only once. The chain uses TRBV11-2 and TRBJ2-7; no clear D. The CDR3 spans 10 residues. Germline V lookup: CDR1 SGHAT, CDR2 FQNNGV. V was clipped by 5 bases and J by 7 bases, with 6 bases between them. CDR3 residues: CASSIGEQYF. CDR3 bases: TGTGCCAGCAGCATCGGGGAGCAGTACTTC.

This chain links TRBV7-8 with TRBJ2-7, with TRBD2 matching over 15 bases. CDR1 is SGHVS and CDR2 is FQNEAQ in the germline V gene. The ends lost 4 bases at V and 5 bases at J; junction bases unmatched: 6. The length of the CDR3 is 16 residues. In DNA, the CDR3 is TGTGCCAGCAGCTCCCGGACTAGCGGGAGGGCCCACGAGCAGTACTTC. Translation: CASSSRTSGRAHEQYF.

The CDR3 DNA reads TGTGCCAGCAGCCCCTATGGATCCTCTAACTATGGCTACACCTTC. Its protein product is CASSPYGSSNYGYTF. The V gene is TRBV9, the J gene TRBJ1-2; D gene ambiguous. V gave up 4 bases and J gave up 0 bases, with 13 bases separating them. From germline, CDR1 is SGDLS and CDR2 YYNGEE. This CDR3 is built from 15 residues.

This clone was recorded only once. The genes are TRBV6-1 and TRBJ1-5; D uncertain. Germline V CDR1 and CDR2: MNHNS, SASEGT. Between the trimmed V and J ends, which lost 2 bases and 7 bases, there was a span of 12 bases. CDR3 length: 14 amino acids. The CDR3 DNA sequence: TGTGCCAGCAGTGAACATTCGGGGAGGCAGCCCCAGCATTTT. Its translation is CASSEHSGRQPQHF.

The rearrangement links TRBV19 to TRBJ1-2, with D possibly matching TRBD1 (5 bases). V dropped 6 bases and J dropped 2 bases, with 10 bases sitting between them. The length of the CDR3 is 13 residues. CDR1 is LNHDA and CDR2 is SQIVND in the germline V gene (reference sequence). The CDR3 loop is CASRGLGNYGYTF. CDR3 nucleotide sequence: TGTGCCAGTAGGGGACTGGGGAACTATGGCTACACCTTC.

The gene calls are TRBV18 and TRBJ1-1; unclear D gene. Germline V lookup: CDR1 KGHSH, CDR2 LQKENI. V dropped 2 bases and J dropped 1 base, with 5 bases sitting between them. The CDR3 runs to 13 residues. The CDR3: CASSPGTNTEAFF. The CDR3 DNA is TGTGCCAGCTCACCAGGTACGAACACTGAAGCTTTCTTT.

The V and J genes are TRBV27 and TRBJ2-1, with 11 bases identical to TRBD2. V trimming: 5 bases; J trimming: 5 bases; junction bases outside the gene matches: 2. Germline CDR1 reads MNHEY; CDR2 reads SMNVEV (reference sequence). The CDR3 runs 14 residues. CDR3 bases: TGTGCCAGCAGTCCTAGCGGGAGGCACAATGAGCAGTTCTTC. Its translation is CASSPSGRHNEQFF.

This chain connects TRBV5-4 to TRBJ2-2, with D possibly matching TRBD2 (5 bases). The V gene lost 6 bases and the J gene lost 2 bases, with 17 bases spanning the gap. Per germline, CDR1 SGHNT and CDR2 YYREEE (reference sequence). The CDR3 covers 16 residues. CDR3 in amino acids: CASTNRVALNTGELFF. CDR3 coding DNA: TGTGCCAGCACCAATCGGGTAGCGCTTAACACCGGGGAGCTGTTTTTT.